This TCR beta chain was sequenced in a study of OX40 agonist ivuxolimab in advanced cancers. In the study overall: Ivuxolimab was an agonistic, fully human IgG2 monoclonal antibody directed against OX40 (CD134), a costimulatory receptor. In the dose-escalation cohort, 65% to 85% of patients were male, and the mean age was roughly 60 years with a range of 23 to 79. Peripheral TCRbeta sequencing was intended to test whether TCR sequence diversity was altered and clonal T-cell expansion was caused by ivuxolimab. Prior anti-PD-1, anti-PD-L1 or anti-CTLA-4 therapy was permitted, and checkpoint inhibitors had been received by roughly 40% of dose-escalation patients. Among the 52 dose-escalation patients, about 20 had hepatocellular carcinoma, around 15 melanoma, 9 renal cell carcinoma and 9 head and neck cancer. The monotherapy dose-escalation portion (N of about 50 patients) of the phase I ivuxolimab trial is reported in the paper. Intravenous ivuxolimab was administered to patients every 2 weeks at six dose levels: 0.01, 0.1, 0.3, 1.5, 3 and 10 mg/kg. Partial responses occurred in three dose-escalation patients: two with cutaneous melanoma and one with hepatocellular carcinoma. On the study overall, not on this receptor specifically: After ivuxolimab, more expanded clones were found on average in CD8+ T cells than in CD4+ T cells. The antigen specificity of the peripheral T cells that underwent clonal expansion was not determined. Clonal expansion of both CD4+ and CD8+ blood T cells was observed from baseline to week 6 at doses 0.1 to 3.0 mg/kg. Partial responders in the 0.1-3.0 mg/kg groups had among the lowest normalized peripheral clonal expansion, especially among CD8+ T cells. Low levels of normalized T-cell clonal expansion were also seen in some patients who did not respond.

From its cysteine to its phenylalanine, the CDR3 spans 15 amino acids. The only DNA kept is the CDR3, 45 bases in frame from the first base. According to the germline V gene, CDR1 reads SGDLS and CDR2 reads YYNGEE. The V end gives up 3 bases and the J end 5 bases, leaving 6 bases in the junction not matched to a gene. Note on this clone: It has no known antigen specificity. The sample holds no much larger clone one base away, and base qualities are not on file.

The trial excluded patients who had a history of autoimmune disease or who were on systemic immunosuppression. Peripheral blood for TCR sequencing was collected from all dose cohorts at baseline, on cycle 4 day 1, and on cycle 7 day 1. The samples were drawn from a first-in-human, open-label, multicenter phase I dose-escalation trial of ivuxolimab. The trial enrolled adults with locally advanced or metastatic head and neck squamous cell, hepatocellular, melanoma or renal cell carcinoma. Before TCR sequencing, CD4+ T cells and CD8+ T cells from peripheral blood were sorted into separate populations. Genomic DNA was extracted from sorted cells for sequencing of the TCRbeta CDR3 region. The immunoSEQ Assay was used for sequencing of TCRbeta CDR3 regions. The clones in this table, taken by TCRdb from immuneACCESS, are in-frame only. Not every clone is retained; where verified, under half of the shortfall comes from an unresolved V gene, and the cause of the rest is unknown. The sample profile shows more than 45,000 clones; 80% to 90% of them were found once. Of the sample, 9% to 15% is held by the ten largest clones.

This sequence originates from an adult with an advanced solid tumor such as melanoma, head and neck, liver or kidney cancer. The sequencing used CD4+ or CD8+ T cells sorted from blood, collected in a trial of the OX40 agonist ivuxolimab. Recombination connected TRBV9 to TRBJ2-3; 10 central nucleotides agree with TRBD1. The CDR3 here reads CASSASGQGRDTQYF. The DNA reads as follows: TGTGCCAGCAGCGCCTCGGGACAGGGGCGAGATACGCAGTATTTT.